The sequence of this T cell receptor beta chain was determined in a study of OX40 agonist ivuxolimab in advanced cancers. About the research overall: It was ivuxolimab, an agonistic anti-OX40 (CD134) antibody, that patients were treated with. Every 2 weeks, ivuxolimab was infused into the patients intravenously at between 0.01 and 10 mg/kg. Study-wide findings and caveats: Both CD4+ and CD8+ T cell populations in blood had undergone clonal expansion by week 6 at 0.1 to 3.0 mg/kg. Some nonresponders also had low normalized T-cell clonal expansion.

The ends lost 5 bases at V and 2 bases at J; junction bases unmatched: 10. The CDR3 runs to 16 residues. Germline V gene lookup returns CDR1 SGHVS and CDR2 FQNEAQ. Comments on this clone: Antigen: not known.

Clones were read by immunoSEQ multiplex PCR, and TCRdb kept only the in-frame ones, dropping some. Among about 79,000 clones listed, about four fifths were seen once. Sample: CD4+ or CD8+ T cells sorted from blood, taken in a trial of the OX40 agonist ivuxolimab. The sequence came from an adult with an advanced solid tumor such as melanoma, head and neck, liver or kidney cancer. This rearrangement joins TRBV7-8 to TRBJ2-5; 8 nucleotides match TRBD1. CDR3 region: CASSLRPGTGQETQYF. The CDR3, as DNA: TGTGCCAGCAGCCTTAGACCCGGGACAGGTCAAGAGACCCAGTACTTC.